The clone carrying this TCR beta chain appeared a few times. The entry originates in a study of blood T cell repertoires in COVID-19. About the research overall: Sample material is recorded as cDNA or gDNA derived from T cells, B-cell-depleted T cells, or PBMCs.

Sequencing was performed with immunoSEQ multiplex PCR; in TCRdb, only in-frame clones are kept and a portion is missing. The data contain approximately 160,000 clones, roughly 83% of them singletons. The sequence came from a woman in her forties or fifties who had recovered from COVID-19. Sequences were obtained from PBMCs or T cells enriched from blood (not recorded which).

The CDR3 DNA sequence: TGTGCCAGCAGCCCAGGACAGATCGAGAACACTGAAGCTTTCTTT. Its translation: CASSPGQIENTEAFF. V gene TRBV7-9 combines with J gene TRBJ1-1; D might be TRBD1 (6 bases). Trimming shortened V by 5 bases and J by 1 base, and 14 bases separated the two germline ends. Germline CDR1 and CDR2: SEHNR and FQNEAQ (reference sequence). This CDR3 is 15 amino acids long.